One sample yielded the 24 T cell receptor beta chains listed below, sequenced in a study of cytomegalovirus exposure and HLA in healthy donors. With 60 Vbeta and 13 Jbeta primers, the PCR was carried out. Profiling relied on immunoSEQ multiplex PCR, and the TCRdb table lists in-frame clones only, not all of them. This table holds around 120,000 clones, around 80% found once. Sequencing input: PBMCs. The receptors originated from a female donor in good health and CMV-seropositive.

A single count supports this clone. V usage is TRBV6-5 and J usage is TRBJ2-3, with 10 bases identical to TRBD2. The CDR3 extends over 14 amino acids. Germline V CDR1 and CDR2: MNHEY, SVGAGI. J was trimmed by 6 bases and V by 6 bases; bases with no gene match: 6. CDR3 in DNA: TGTGCCAGCAGGCCTAGCGGGAGCGTGGATACGCAGTATTTT. It specifies CASRPSGSVDTQYF.

J is TRBJ1-3 and V is TRBV7-8; D gene uncertain. This CDR3 is 15 amino acids long. V was clipped by 5 bases and J by 2 bases, with 13 bases between them. Looked up from germline, CDR1 is SGHVS and CDR2 is FQNEAQ. The CDR3 reads CASSRNGFTGNTIYF. CDR3 in DNA: TGTGCCAGCAGCCGGAACGGGTTTACTGGAAACACCATATATTTT.

This chain joins TRBV27 and TRBJ1-2; D is uncertain. The length of the CDR3 is 15 residues. CDR1 and CDR2 from the germline V gene are MNHEY and SMNVEV (reference sequence). Trimming took 4 bases from V and 4 from J, leaving 16 bases between them. Here the CDR3 reads CASSSYPSESYGYTF. The CDR3 DNA follows: TGTGCCAGCAGTTCATACCCCAGTGAATCCTATGGCTACACCTTC.

This sequence joins TRBV5-4 and TRBJ2-3, with D possibly matching TRBD2 (5 bases). CDR3 length: 13 residues. CDR1 is SGHNT and CDR2 is YYREEE in the germline V gene (reference sequence). Trimming removed 0 bases at V and 6 bases at J, with 8 bases between. CDR3 sequence: CASSLVWEDTQYF. The CDR3 DNA follows: TGTGCCAGCAGCTTGGTGTGGGAGGATACGCAGTATTTT.

The chain uses TRBV29-1 and TRBJ1-1, with D uncertain. The CDR3 is 12 residues long. With 5 bases removed from V and 0 bases from J, the gap between germline ends came to 7 bases. Per the germline V gene, CDR1 is SQVTM and CDR2 is ANQGSEA. CDR3 residues: CSVFSLNTEAFF. The CDR3 DNA is TGCAGCGTTTTTTCGTTGAACACTGAAGCTTTCTTT. The whole variable domain, remainder taken from reference TRBV29-1 and TRBJ1-1, is SAVISQKPSRDICQRGTSLTIQCQVDSQVTMMFWYRQQPGQSLTLIATANQGSEATYESGFVIDKFPISRPNLTFSTLTVSNMSPEDSSIYLCSVFSLNTEAFFGQGTRLTVV.

The J gene is TRBJ1-4, the V gene TRBV30, with 7 bases aligning to TRBD1. The CDR3 spans 15 residues. Germline lookup yields CDR1 GTSNPN and CDR2 SVGIG (reference sequence). V shed 1 base and J 4 bases; nucleotides not matched to a gene: 6. The CDR3 coding sequence is TGTGCCTGGAGTGGGCAGGGGGTTGGTAATGAAAAACTGTTTTTT. Its translation: CAWSGQGVGNEKLFF.

The V gene is TRBV27, the J gene TRBJ2-1; TRBD1 aligns across 8 bases. Germline V CDR1 and CDR2: MNHEY, SMNVEV (reference sequence). The CDR3 extends over 16 amino acids. After removal of 0 bases from V and 4 bases from J, the junction contained 5 bases not matched to a gene. Here the CDR3 DNA reads TGTGCCAGCAGTTTATCTCTAGGGACAGGATACAATGAGCAGTTCTTC. This translates into CASSLSLGTGYNEQFF.

Concerning this clone itself: The same CDR3 arises from other DNA sequences in this sample as well. This chain connects TRBV4-3 to TRBJ1-2, with no clear D. The V and J ends lost 0 bases and 8 bases respectively, with 16 bases between them. This CDR3 contains 15 residues. The germline V gene encodes CDR1 LGHNA and CDR2 YSLEER. The DNA of the CDR3 is TGCGCCAGCAGCCAAGAGAGTGCGGGAAAATCGGGCTACACCTTC. Its protein is CASSQESAGKSGYTF.

The chain is built from TRBV13 and TRBJ2-5; the D gene is possibly TRBD2 (5 bases). Looked up from germline, CDR1 is PRHDT and CDR2 is FYEKMQ (reference sequence). The CDR3 consists of 15 residues. Trimming left V 4 bases short and J 7 bases short, with 19 bases between. The CDR3 sequence is CASSSLAGGVGTQYF. The CDR3 DNA sequence: TGTGCCAGCAGCTCCCTGGCGGGCGGTGTAGGGACCCAGTACTTC.

V is TRBV4-3 and J is TRBJ1-2; TRBD1 is a possible D gene (6 bases). The CDR3 is 14 residues long. The V end was cut by 0 bases, the J end by 4 bases, with 9 bases between. Per the germline V gene, CDR1 is LGHNA and CDR2 is YSLEER. The CDR3 sequence is CASSQDLDSYGYTF. For the CDR3, the DNA is TGCGCCAGCAGCCAAGACCTGGACAGCTATGGCTACACCTTC.

The chain recombines TRBV9 with TRBJ2-5, with TRBD2 matching 8 bases. Germline V lookup: CDR1 SGDLS, CDR2 YYNGEE. The CDR3 is made up of 16 amino acids. V trimming: 0 bases; J trimming: 0 bases; junction bases outside the gene matches: 4. CDR3 region: CASSVAPGGNQETQYF. DNA for the CDR3: TGTGCCAGCAGCGTAGCTCCGGGGGGGAACCAAGAGACCCAGTACTTC.

This rearrangement joins TRBV12-5 to TRBJ2-7; 7 bases match TRBD1. The J segment lost 2 bases and the V segment lost 0 bases, leaving 10 bases of the junction unmatched. This CDR3 is 17 amino acids long. Germline CDR1 is LGHNT and CDR2 is FRNRAP. CDR3 coding DNA: TGTGCTAGTGGTTTGGTAACCCTAGGGGACAGCCCCTACGAGCAGTACTTC. Translated, it gives CASGLVTLGDSPYEQYF.

This sequence joins TRBV4-3 and TRBJ1-1; TRBD1 agrees at 7 bases. Germline lookup yields CDR1 LGHNA and CDR2 YSLEER. There are 15 residues in the CDR3. J was trimmed by 1 base and V by 3 bases; bases with no gene match: 5. The CDR3 region has the DNA TGCGCCAGCAGCCATACGACAGGGTCGAACACTGAAGCTTTCTTT. This sequence encodes CASSHTTGSNTEAFF.

J is TRBJ1-4 and V is TRBV10-3, with TRBD1 matching 7 bases. The ends lost 4 bases at V and 6 bases at J; junction bases unmatched: 2. The CDR3 loop spans 13 amino acids. Germline-derived CDR1 and CDR2 are ENHRY and SYGVKD. This CDR3 is CAISGGQDEKLFF. The CDR3 bases are TGTGCCATCAGTGGAGGACAGGATGAAAAACTGTTTTTT.

The chain joins TRBV5-6 to TRBJ1-3; D remains ambiguous. The CDR3 sequence is 16 residues long. V was cut by 4 bases and J by 0 bases, with 14 bases left in between. CDR1 and CDR2 from the germline V gene are SGHDT and YYEEEE. The CDR3 coding sequence is TGTGCCAGCAGCCCGCGCAACAGATACTCTGGAAACACCATATATTTT. Translated: CASSPRNRYSGNTIYF.

This chain links TRBV19 with TRBJ2-2; D remains unclear. Trimming shortened V by 4 bases and J by 2 bases, and 11 bases separated the two germline ends. CDR3 length equals 15 residues. CDR1 and CDR2 (germline): LNHDA, SQIVND (reference sequence). CDR3 amino acids: CASSTHWANTGELFF. In nucleotides, the CDR3 is TGTGCCAGTAGTACCCACTGGGCCAACACCGGGGAGCTGTTTTTT.

J is TRBJ2-2 and V is TRBV30; TRBD2 matches at 10 bases. The V gene end was trimmed by 4 bases and the J gene end by 7 bases; junction bases not matched to a gene: 9. The CDR3 is made up of 15 amino acids. The germline V gene has CDR1 GTSNPN and CDR2 SVGIG (reference sequence). Here the CDR3 reads CAWIWTSGASGELFF. In nucleotides, the CDR3 is TGTGCCTGGATATGGACTAGCGGAGCCAGCGGGGAGCTGTTTTTT.

This sequence joins TRBV21-1 and TRBJ1-3. TRBV21-1 is a known pseudogene. The CDR3 extends over 18 amino acids. For the CDR3, the DNA is TGTGCCAGCAGCAAAGTATCGGTTAGCAAGGTCTCTGGAAACACCATATATTTT. Protein product: CASSKVSVSKVSGNTIYF.

The V and J genes are TRBV7-3 and TRBJ1-3, with D tentatively TRBD1 (5 bases). The CDR3 is 13 residues long. Trimming shortened V by 5 bases and J by 4 bases, and 9 bases separated the two germline ends. Germline loops: CDR1 SGHTA, CDR2 FQGTGA. In DNA, the CDR3 is TGTGCCAGCAGCCAGGGTTGGGGAAACACCATATATTTT. Translated: CASSQGWGNTIYF.

This clone occurred a few times. The V call is TRBV7-9, the J call TRBJ2-3; 13 nucleotides match TRBD2. CDR3 size: 15 residues. The germline V gene has CDR1 SEHNR and CDR2 FQNEAQ (reference sequence). The trim removed 3 bases at V and 5 bases at J, leaving 2 bases unmatched. The CDR3 DNA reads TGTGCCAGCAGCTTGACTAGCGGGGGGAAAGATACGCAGTATTTT. Translating it yields CASSLTSGGKDTQYF.

The gene calls are TRBV2 and TRBJ1-2, with D hard to call. Trimming took off 1 base at V and 2 bases at J, with 8 bases between the two ends. Germline V lookup: CDR1 SNHLY, CDR2 FYNNEI. This CDR3 has 14 residues. This CDR3 reads CASSEGASNYGYTF. CDR3 bases: TGTGCCAGCAGTGAAGGGGCCAGCAACTATGGCTACACCTTC.

V is TRBV5-1 and J is TRBJ2-5, with 9 bases aligning to TRBD2. The trim removed 1 base at V and 1 base at J, leaving 17 bases unmatched. Germline V gene lookup returns CDR1 SGHRS and CDR2 YFSETQ. The CDR3 consists of 20 residues. CDR3 protein: CASSLPSKMTSGSTQETQYF. Here the CDR3 DNA reads TGCGCCAGCAGCTTGCCCTCGAAAATGACTAGCGGCTCCACCCAAGAGACCCAGTACTTC.

This clone was seen only once. The rearrangement links TRBV4-2 to TRBJ1-1; 8 positions match TRBD1. V lost 1 base, J lost 6 bases, and 7 bases stayed unmatched. The CDR3 totals 15 residues. CDR1 is LGHNA and CDR2 is YNFKEQ in the germline V gene. The CDR3 reads CASSQVDRGIAEAFF. CDR3 nucleotides: TGTGCCAGCAGCCAAGTAGACAGGGGCATCGCTGAAGCTTTCTTT.

The rearrangement uses TRBV11-3 and TRBJ2-7, with 7 bases identical to TRBD2. Germline values: CDR1 SGHNT, CDR2 YENEEA. The CDR3 extends over 12 amino acids. Trimming removed 5 bases from V and 5 bases from J; junction bases left unmatched: 3. This CDR3 reads CASSLGGNEQYF. CDR3 DNA: TGTGCCAGCAGCCTGGGAGGGAACGAGCAGTACTTC.